This paragraph reports one T cell receptor beta chain. The target antigen is unknown. The data derive from a study of PD-L1 blockade in urothelial cancer. Overall study: When blood samples were assessed, the median T cell count was approximately 140,000. Regarding the study as a whole: A below-median TCR clonality in blood before treatment predicted better survival.

Only in-frame clones appear in the TCRdb table, and some are missing; sequencing was by immunoSEQ multiplex PCR. Of around 46,000 clones listed, roughly 82% are singletons. Germline CDR1 and CDR2: ENHRY and SYGVKD. This CDR3 spans 17 amino acids. J gave up 6 bases and V 0 bases, and 9 bases lay outside the gene matches. Specified time point: peripheral blood 6 weeks after treatment start. The chain recombines TRBV10-3 with TRBJ1-5; 9 nucleotides match TRBD1. The TCR sequence derives from a man aged 55 to 69 with urothelial cancer. The material was PBMCs, obtained around atezolizumab (anti-PD-L1) treatment. This CDR3 is CAISESIGTGLIQPQHF. Here the CDR3 DNA reads TGTGCCATCAGTGAGTCGATTGGGACAGGGTTGATTCAGCCCCAGCATTTT.